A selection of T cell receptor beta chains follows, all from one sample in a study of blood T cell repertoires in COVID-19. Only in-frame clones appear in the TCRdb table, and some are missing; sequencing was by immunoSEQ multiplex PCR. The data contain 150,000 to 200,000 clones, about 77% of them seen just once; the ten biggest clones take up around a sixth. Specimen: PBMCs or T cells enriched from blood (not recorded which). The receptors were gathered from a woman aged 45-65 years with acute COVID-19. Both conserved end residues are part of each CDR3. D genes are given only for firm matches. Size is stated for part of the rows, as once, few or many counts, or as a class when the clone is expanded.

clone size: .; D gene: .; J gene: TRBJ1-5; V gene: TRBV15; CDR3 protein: CATSSNRDLFQHF; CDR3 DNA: TGTGCCACCAGCAGCAATAGGGACTTATTCCAGCATTTT
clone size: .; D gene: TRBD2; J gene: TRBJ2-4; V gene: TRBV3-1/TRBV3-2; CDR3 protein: CASSQGLAGGLIDIQYF; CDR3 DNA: TGTGCCAGCAGCCAGGGACTAGCGGGGGGGCTGATAGACATTCAGTACTTC
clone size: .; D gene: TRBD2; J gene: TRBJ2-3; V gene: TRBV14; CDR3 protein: CASSQDKRGFGTRVTDTQYF; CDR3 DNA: TGTGCCAGCAGCCAAGATAAACGCGGGTTTGGGACTAGAGTCACAGATACGCAGTATTTT
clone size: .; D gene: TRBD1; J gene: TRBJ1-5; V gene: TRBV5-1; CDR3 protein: CASSAGQGVNQPQHF; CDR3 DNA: TGCGCCAGCAGCGCCGGACAGGGGGTGAATCAGCCCCAGCATTTT
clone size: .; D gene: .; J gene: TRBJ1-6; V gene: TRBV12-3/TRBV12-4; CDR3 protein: CASSLQEVSPLHF; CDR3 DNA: TGTGCCAGCAGTTTACAGGAAGTTTCACCCCTCCACTTT
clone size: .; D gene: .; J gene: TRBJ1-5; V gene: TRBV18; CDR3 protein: CASSLGRVSNQPQHF; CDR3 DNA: TGTGCCAGCTCACTGGGGCGCGTAAGCAATCAGCCCCAGCATTTT
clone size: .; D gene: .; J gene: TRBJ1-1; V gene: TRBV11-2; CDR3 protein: CASSLGQGQAFF; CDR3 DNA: TGTGCCAGCAGCTTAGGACAAGGCCAAGCTTTCTTT
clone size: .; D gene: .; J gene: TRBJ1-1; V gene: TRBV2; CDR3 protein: CASNRGRTEAFF; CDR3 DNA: TGTGCCAGCAACCGAGGGAGAACTGAAGCTTTCTTT
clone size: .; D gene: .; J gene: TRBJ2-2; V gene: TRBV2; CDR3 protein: CASEERLTGELFF; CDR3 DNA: TGTGCCAGCGAAGAGCGGTTGACCGGGGAGCTGTTTTTT
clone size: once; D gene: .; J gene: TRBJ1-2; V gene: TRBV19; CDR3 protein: CASSKNPLFGVGYTF; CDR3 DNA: TGTGCCAGTAGTAAAAACCCCTTATTCGGGGTCGGCTACACCTTC
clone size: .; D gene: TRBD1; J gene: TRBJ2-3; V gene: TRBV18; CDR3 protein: CASSRTGTGGPDTQYF; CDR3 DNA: TGTGCCAGCTCCAGGACCGGGACAGGGGGCCCGGATACGCAGTATTTT
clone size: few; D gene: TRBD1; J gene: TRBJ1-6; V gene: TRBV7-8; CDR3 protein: CASTGQGSYNSPLHF; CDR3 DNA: TGTGCCAGCACCGGACAGGGGTCATATAATTCACCCCTCCACTTT
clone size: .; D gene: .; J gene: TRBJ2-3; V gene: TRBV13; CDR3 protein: CASSPGQLFKDTQYF; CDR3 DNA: TGTGCCAGCAGCCCAGGACAGTTGTTTAAGGATACGCAGTATTTT
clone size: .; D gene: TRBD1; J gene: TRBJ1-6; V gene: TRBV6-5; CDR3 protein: CASRGGQGEDSPLHF; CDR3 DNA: TGTGCCAGCAGGGGGGGACAGGGAGAGGATTCACCCCTCCACTTT
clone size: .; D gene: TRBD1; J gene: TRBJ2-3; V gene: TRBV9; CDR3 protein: CASSVGQGPPDTQYF; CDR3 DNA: TGTGCCAGCAGCGTCGGACAGGGTCCCCCAGATACGCAGTATTTT
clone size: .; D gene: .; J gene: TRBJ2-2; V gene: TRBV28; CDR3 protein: CASTSPGEIGELFF; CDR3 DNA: TGTGCCAGCACCTCCCCCGGAGAGATCGGGGAGCTGTTTTTT
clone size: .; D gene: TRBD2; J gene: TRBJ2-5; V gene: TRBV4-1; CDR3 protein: CASSQDVLAGIQETQYF; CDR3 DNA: TGCGCCAGCAGCCAAGATGTGCTAGCGGGGATCCAAGAGACCCAGTACTTC
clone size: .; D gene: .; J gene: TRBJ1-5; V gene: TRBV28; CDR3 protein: CASTLPGKLNQPQHF; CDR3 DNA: TGTGCCAGCACCCTCCCGGGGAAGCTCAATCAGCCCCAGCATTTT
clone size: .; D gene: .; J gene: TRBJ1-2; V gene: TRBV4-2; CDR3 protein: CASSQDQVEGYTF; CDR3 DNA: TGTGCCAGCAGCCAAGATCAAGTAGAGGGCTACACCTTC
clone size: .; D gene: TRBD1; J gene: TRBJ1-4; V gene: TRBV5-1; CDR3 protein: CASSQGDREKLFF; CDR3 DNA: TGCGCCAGCAGCCAGGGGGACCGTGAAAAACTGTTTTTT
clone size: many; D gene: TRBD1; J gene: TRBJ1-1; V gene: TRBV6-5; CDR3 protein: CASSADRVTEAFF; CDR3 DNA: TGTGCCAGCAGCGCGGACAGGGTTACTGAAGCTTTCTTT
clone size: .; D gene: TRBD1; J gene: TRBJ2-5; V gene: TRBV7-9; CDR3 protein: CASSLTGGDQYF; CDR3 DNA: TGTGCCAGCAGCCTGACAGGGGGGGACCAGTACTTC
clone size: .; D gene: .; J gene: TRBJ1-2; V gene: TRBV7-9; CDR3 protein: CASSLQQGPLPNYGYTF; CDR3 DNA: TGTGCCAGCAGCCTACAACAGGGACCATTACCTAACTATGGCTACACCTTC
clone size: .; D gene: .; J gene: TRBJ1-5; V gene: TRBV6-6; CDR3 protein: CASNTGIAGQPQHF; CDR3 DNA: TGTGCCAGCAATACAGGGATTGCCGGGCAGCCCCAGCATTTT
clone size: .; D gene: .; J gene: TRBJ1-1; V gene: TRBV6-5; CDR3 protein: CASSYTTGAEAFF; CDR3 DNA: TGTGCCAGCAGTTACACAACAGGCGCTGAAGCTTTCTTT
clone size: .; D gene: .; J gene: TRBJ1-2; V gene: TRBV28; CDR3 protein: CASSLQGMGGYTF; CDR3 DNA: TGTGCCAGCAGTTTACAGGGAATGGGTGGCTACACCTTC
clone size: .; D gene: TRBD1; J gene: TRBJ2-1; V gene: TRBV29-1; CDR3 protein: CSLRQGEKYNEQFF; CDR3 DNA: TGCAGCCTCAGACAGGGGGAGAAGTACAATGAGCAGTTCTTC
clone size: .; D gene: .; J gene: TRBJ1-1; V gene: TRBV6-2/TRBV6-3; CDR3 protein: CASSRDIPGTEAFF; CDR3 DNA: TGTGCCAGCAGTCGGGACATTCCCGGCACTGAAGCTTTCTTT
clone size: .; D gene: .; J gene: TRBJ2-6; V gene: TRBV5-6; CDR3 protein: CASSLTAGANVLTF; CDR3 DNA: TGTGCCAGCAGCTTAACAGCTGGGGCCAACGTCCTGACTTTC
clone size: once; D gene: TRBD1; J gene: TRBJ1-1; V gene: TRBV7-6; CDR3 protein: CASSATTGGRTEAFF; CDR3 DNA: TGTGCCAGCAGCGCGACGACAGGGGGCCGCACTGAAGCTTTCTTT
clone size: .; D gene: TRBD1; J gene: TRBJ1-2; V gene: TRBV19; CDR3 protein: CASSIFSGTGNHGYTF; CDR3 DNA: TGTGCCAGTAGTATCTTTTCCGGGACAGGGAACCATGGCTACACCTTC
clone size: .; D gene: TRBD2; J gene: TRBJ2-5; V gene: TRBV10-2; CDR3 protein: CASRGGSSGGPRETQYF; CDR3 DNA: TGCGCCAGCAGAGGGGGGTCTAGCGGGGGGCCGCGAGAGACCCAGTACTTC
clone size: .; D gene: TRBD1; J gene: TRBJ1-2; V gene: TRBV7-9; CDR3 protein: CASSLTGLGYTF; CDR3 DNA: TGTGCCAGCAGCTTGACAGGGCTTGGCTACACCTTC
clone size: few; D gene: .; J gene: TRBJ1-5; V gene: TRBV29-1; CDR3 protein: CSATSGGNQPQHF; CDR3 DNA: TGCAGCGCAACGTCAGGGGGCAATCAGCCCCAGCATTTT
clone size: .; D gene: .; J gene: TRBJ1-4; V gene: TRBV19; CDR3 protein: CASSAGDREKLFF; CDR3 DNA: TGTGCCAGTAGTGCAGGGGACCGTGAAAAACTGTTTTTT